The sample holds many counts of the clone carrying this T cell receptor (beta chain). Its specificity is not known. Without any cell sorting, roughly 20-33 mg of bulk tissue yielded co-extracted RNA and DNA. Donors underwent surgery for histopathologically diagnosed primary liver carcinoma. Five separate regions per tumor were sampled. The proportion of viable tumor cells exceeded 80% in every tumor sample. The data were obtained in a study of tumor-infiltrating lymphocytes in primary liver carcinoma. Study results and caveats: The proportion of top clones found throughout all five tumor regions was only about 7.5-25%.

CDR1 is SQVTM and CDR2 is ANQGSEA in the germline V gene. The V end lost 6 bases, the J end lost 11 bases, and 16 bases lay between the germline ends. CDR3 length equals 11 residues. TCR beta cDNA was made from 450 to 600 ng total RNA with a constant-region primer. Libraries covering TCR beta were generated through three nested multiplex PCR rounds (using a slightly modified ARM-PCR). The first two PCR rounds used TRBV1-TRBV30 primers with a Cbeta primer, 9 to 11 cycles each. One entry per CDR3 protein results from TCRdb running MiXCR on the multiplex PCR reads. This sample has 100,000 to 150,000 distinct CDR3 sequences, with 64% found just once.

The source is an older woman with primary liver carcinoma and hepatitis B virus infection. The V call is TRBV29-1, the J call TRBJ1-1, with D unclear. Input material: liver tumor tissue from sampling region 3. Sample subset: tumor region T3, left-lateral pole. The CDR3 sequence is CSVATDAIAFF. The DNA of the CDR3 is TGCAGCGTAGCCACCGATGCTATCGCTTTCTTT. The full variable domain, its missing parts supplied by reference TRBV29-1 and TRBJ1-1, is SAVISQKPSRDICQRGTSLTIQCQVDSQVTMMFWYRQQPGQSLTLIATANQGSEATYESGFVIDKFPISRPNLTFSTLTVSNMSPEDSSIYLCSVATDAIAFFGQGTRLTVV.